Listed here are 24 T cell receptor beta chains from one sample, sequenced in a study of blood T cell repertoires in COVID-19. Profiling relied on immunoSEQ multiplex PCR, and the TCRdb table lists in-frame clones only, not all of them. Of about 99,000 clones in the sample, 84% were seen once. Sequenced material: peripheral blood. The source is a human donor in a cohort sampled during active COVID-19.

This clone was detected only a few times. V and J are TRBV2 and TRBJ2-1; 11 bases map to TRBD2. The trim removed 7 bases at V and 5 bases at J, leaving 10 bases unmatched. Per germline, CDR1 SNHLY and CDR2 FYNNEI. The CDR3 covers 16 residues. The CDR3 coding sequence is TGTGCCAGCACCAAGCTTAGCGGGGGGGCGAACAATGAGCAGTTCTTC. Translated: CASTKLSGGANNEQFF.

The rearrangement joins TRBV4-1 to TRBJ2-3, with TRBD2 matching over 12 bases. The CDR3 extends over 18 amino acids. Germline-derived CDR1 and CDR2 are MGHRA and YSYEKL. J was trimmed by 2 bases and V by 7 bases; bases with no gene match: 13. In DNA form, the CDR3 reads TGCGCCAGCACCCTGACTAGCGGGGGCCGGGGTTCCACAGATACGCAGTATTTT. Amino acid sequence: CASTLTSGGRGSTDTQYF.

CDR3 sequence (DNA): TGTGCCAGCAGCCCGGGACAGGGAATTCAGCCCCAGCATTTT. Translation gives CASSPGQGIQPQHF. The chain employs TRBV28 and TRBJ1-5, with TRBD1 identical over 9 bases. The CDR3 is 14 amino acids. V trimming: 6 bases; J trimming: 6 bases; junction bases outside the gene matches: 6. Germline assignment: CDR1 MDHEN and CDR2 SYDVKM.

This rearrangement joins TRBV2 to TRBJ1-1, with 7 bases lining up with TRBD1. The CDR3 extends over 15 amino acids. The germline gives CDR1 SNHLY, CDR2 FYNNEI. Trimming removed 2 bases from V and 3 bases from J; junction bases left unmatched: 6. DNA for the CDR3: TGTGCCAGCAGTGAACAGGGGGTTAGGGACACTGAAGCTTTCTTT. Residues: CASSEQGVRDTEAFF.

V is TRBV5-1 and J is TRBJ2-1; TRBD1 aligns across 11 bases. V trimming: 4 bases; J trimming: 8 bases; junction bases outside the gene matches: 11. The CDR3 is 16 residues long. CDR1 is SGHRS, CDR2 YFSETQ, per germline. CDR3 DNA: TGCGCCAGCAGCCCCCCTAGGACAGGGGGCCTCGATGAGCAGTTCTTC. Amino acid sequence: CASSPPRTGGLDEQFF.

The chain is built from TRBV4-3 and TRBJ1-4, with D unclear. V was pared by 1 base and J by 0 bases, with 12 bases between. The CDR3 loop spans 17 amino acids. Germline V lookup: CDR1 LGHNA, CDR2 YSLEER. The CDR3 nucleotides read TGCGCCAGCAGCCAAGTCCCGGTGTACGCAACTAATGAAAAACTGTTTTTT. Residues: CASSQVPVYATNEKLFF.

The chain has TRBV12-3 or TRBV12-4 and TRBJ1-6; 7 nucleotides line up with TRBD1. The CDR3 has 13 amino acids. V lost 5 bases, J lost 6 bases, and 1 base stayed unmatched. The CDR3 DNA is TGTGCCAGCAGTCACAGGGGTAATTCACCCCTCCACTTT. Protein: CASSHRGNSPLHF.

The V gene is TRBV23-1, the J gene TRBJ2-1, with D maybe TRBD1 (6 bases). TRBV23-1 qualifies as an ORF whose function is uncertain. The ends were cut back, 7 bases at V and 8 bases at J, with 24 bases in the middle. There are 16 residues in the CDR3. The CDR3 region is CASIFRFDRTDDEQFF. CDR3 DNA: TGCGCCAGCATTTTTAGATTCGACAGGACGGACGATGAGCAGTTCTTC.

V usage is TRBV7-9 and J usage is TRBJ2-1; 9 nucleotides align to TRBD2. CDR3 size: 15 residues. The V gene end was trimmed by 5 bases and the J gene end by 9 bases; junction bases not matched to a gene: 11. CDR1 is SEHNR and CDR2 is FQNEAQ in the germline V gene (reference sequence). CDR3 bases: TGTGCCAGCAGCCCGGCCGGGACTAGCTCCGGTGAGCAGTTCTTC. It specifies CASSPAGTSSGEQFF.

CDR3 amino acids: CASSLGQGVGQYF. CDR3 DNA: TGTGCCAGCAGTCTAGGACAAGGGGTCGGGCAGTACTTC. This rearrangement joins TRBV28 to TRBJ2-7, with D perhaps matching TRBD1 (5 bases). This CDR3 is built from 13 residues. V was shortened by 5 bases and J by 9 bases, with 17 bases between the two germline ends. The V gene's germline CDR1 is MDHEN and CDR2 SYDVKM.

This chain links TRBV27 with TRBJ2-4; 13 nucleotides match TRBD2. V shed 5 bases and J 7 bases; nucleotides not matched to a gene: 14. Germline CDR1 and CDR2: MNHEY and SMNVEV (reference sequence). The CDR3 totals 18 residues. The CDR3 reads CASSSLGTTSGGANIQYF. CDR3 in DNA: TGTGCCAGCAGTAGCCTAGGAACTACTAGCGGGGGGGCGAACATTCAGTACTTC.

The V call is TRBV2, the J call TRBJ2-5; D perhaps matches TRBD2 (6 bases). This CDR3 has 14 amino acids. Trimming pared 7 bases from V and 0 bases from J, leaving 12 bases between. Germline assignment: CDR1 SNHLY and CDR2 FYNNEI. The CDR3 DNA sequence: TGTGCCAGCATGTACGGGGGAAACCAAGAGACCCAGTACTTC. The encoded protein is CASMYGGNQETQYF. The full variable domain, rest sourced from reference TRBV2 and TRBJ2-5, is EPEVTQTPSHQVTQMGQEVILRCVPISNHLYFYWYRQILGQKVEFLVSFYNNEISEKSEIFDDQFSVERPDGSNFTLKIRSTKLEDSAMYFCASMYGGNQETQYFGPGTRLLVL.

The gene calls are TRBV19 and TRBJ2-5, with a possible D match to TRBD1 (5 bases). V was cut by 5 bases and J by 7 bases, with 11 bases left in between. Germline-derived CDR1 and CDR2 are LNHDA and SQIVND (reference sequence). The CDR3 is 12 amino acids. The chain's CDR3 is CASSAGLGTQYF. The CDR3 DNA sequence: TGTGCCAGTAGTGCAGGGCTCGGGACCCAGTACTTC.

The chain is built from TRBV9 and TRBJ2-5; TRBD2 matches at 7 bases. CDR1 and CDR2 (germline): SGDLS, YYNGEE. The trim removed 2 bases at V and 1 base at J, leaving 2 bases unmatched. This CDR3 has 14 residues. The CDR3 protein is CASSVRGTQETQYF. For the CDR3, the DNA is TGTGCCAGCAGCGTGCGGGGGACCCAAGAGACCCAGTACTTC.

V and J are TRBV3-1 (or the pseudogene TRBV3-2) and TRBJ1-5; the D is unclear. Looked up from germline, CDR1 is LGHDT and CDR2 is YNNKEL (reference sequence). Trimming removed 4 bases at V and 0 bases at J, with 4 bases between. The CDR3 consists of 13 residues. CDR3 sequence (DNA): TGTGCCAGCAGCCCCAATAGCAATCAGCCCCAGCATTTT. Residues: CASSPNSNQPQHF.

This chain uses TRBV5-1 with TRBJ1-1; no reliable D call. CDR1 is SGHRS and CDR2 is YFSETQ in the germline V gene. The CDR3 contains 12 residues. Trimming left V 3 bases short and J 5 bases short, with 8 bases between. This CDR3 reads CASSWGETEAFF. The CDR3 nucleotides read TGCGCCAGCAGCTGGGGAGAAACTGAAGCTTTCTTT. The full variable domain, completed using reference TRBV5-1 and TRBJ1-1, is KAGVTQTPRYLIKTRGQQVTLSCSPISGHRSVSWYQQTPGQGLQFLFEYFSETQRNKGNFPGRFSGRQFSNSRSEMNVSTLELGDSALYLCASSWGETEAFFGQGTRLTVV.

The chain recombines TRBV10-3 with TRBJ2-5; D is undetermined. CDR3 length equals 11 residues. V lost 0 bases and J lost 10, with 6 bases in between. Germline V CDR1 and CDR2: ENHRY, SYGVKD. The CDR3 is CAISESGDQYF. The DNA for the CDR3 is TGTGCCATCAGTGAGTCGGGCGACCAGTACTTC.

This chain joins TRBV5-1 and TRBJ2-2, with D possibly matching TRBD1 (6 bases). Between the trimmed V and J ends, which lost 0 bases and 6 bases, there was a span of 12 bases. The germline gives CDR1 SGHRS, CDR2 YFSETQ. The CDR3 contains 15 residues. The CDR3 sequence is CASSLGTEVAGELFF. CDR3 coding DNA: TGCGCCAGCAGCTTGGGGACAGAAGTTGCCGGGGAGCTGTTTTTT.

The chain couples TRBV19 to TRBJ2-3, with D maybe TRBD2 (7 bases). Trimming left V 7 bases short and J 2 bases short, with 13 bases between. This CDR3 spans 14 amino acids. Germline V lookup: CDR1 LNHDA, CDR2 SQIVND (reference sequence). The CDR3 protein is CASMGGTHTDTQYF. The CDR3 DNA is TGTGCCAGTATGGGGGGGACACACACAGATACGCAGTATTTT.

The chain has TRBV7-9 and TRBJ2-3; 8 bases are shared with TRBD2. J was trimmed by 2 bases and V by 0 bases; bases with no gene match: 10. The germline CDR1 and CDR2 sequences are SEHNR and FQNEAQ (reference sequence). The CDR3 is 18 residues long. The CDR3 bases are TGTGCCAGCAGCTTAGCCGGTTTAAGCGGGGGAACCACAGATACGCAGTATTTT. Protein sequence: CASSLAGLSGGTTDTQYF.

V is TRBV30 and J is TRBJ1-2, with D possibly being TRBD1 (6 bases). Germline V gives CDR1 GTSNPN, CDR2 SVGIG (reference sequence). The CDR3 is made up of 12 amino acids. Trimming left V 5 bases short and J 8 bases short, with 15 bases between. In nucleotides, the CDR3 is TGTGCCTGGGTCGGGGGGGCGAGGGGCTACACCTTC. Translating it yields CAWVGGARGYTF.

The chain joins TRBV4-2 to TRBJ2-5; 13 bases align to TRBD2. From germline, CDR1 is LGHNA and CDR2 YNFKEQ. CDR3 length: 14 amino acids. Trimming cost V 5 bases and J 5 bases; bases outside gene matches: 2. The CDR3 protein is CASSGLAGVETQYF. The CDR3, as DNA: TGTGCCAGCAGCGGACTAGCGGGGGTGGAGACCCAGTACTTC.

The chain recombines TRBV12-2 with TRBJ2-1; the listed D gene, TRBD2, was not tested against the DNA. TRBV12-2 is flagged as a pseudogene. The CDR3 runs 9 residues. The CDR3 DNA reads as TGTGCAAGTCGGCTAGAGCAGTTCTTC. Translation: CASRLEQFF.

This clone was observed a single time. The genes are TRBV12-3 or TRBV12-4 and TRBJ1-5; D ambiguous. There are 12 residues in the CDR3. V was shortened by 3 bases and J by 6 bases, with 6 bases between the two germline ends. The CDR3 region has the DNA TGTGCCAGCAGTTTTTCGGGTCAGCCCCAGCATTTT. Translating gives CASSFSGQPQHF.